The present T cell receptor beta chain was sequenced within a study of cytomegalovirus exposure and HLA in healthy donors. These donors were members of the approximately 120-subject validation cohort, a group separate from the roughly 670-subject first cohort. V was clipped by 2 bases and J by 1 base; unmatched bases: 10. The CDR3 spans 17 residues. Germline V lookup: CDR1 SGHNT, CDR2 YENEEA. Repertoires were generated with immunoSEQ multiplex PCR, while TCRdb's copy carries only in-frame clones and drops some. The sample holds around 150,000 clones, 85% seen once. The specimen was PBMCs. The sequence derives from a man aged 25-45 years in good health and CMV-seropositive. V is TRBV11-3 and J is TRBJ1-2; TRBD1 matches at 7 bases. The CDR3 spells CASSLRRQGDSNYGYTF. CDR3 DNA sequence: TGTGCCAGCAGCTTACGCAGACAGGGCGATAGTAACTATGGCTACACCTTC.